This T cell receptor beta chain stems from a study of blood T cell repertoires in COVID-19. Study-wide background: Italy, Spain and the United States were the sources of the convalescent and acute COVID-19 samples. Nucleic acid was either cDNA or gDNA, and it came from T cells, B-cell-depleted T cells, or PBMCs.

Authors' processing steps: Amplifying reference gene primers gave estimates of nucleated cell counts. The table came from immunoSEQ multiplex PCR; TCRdb's copy has only in-frame clones and leaves some out. That table gives V, J and clone size, and the DNA gave D and trimming. The sample consists of about 250,000 clones, roughly nine tenths of them appearing once. A few counts support this clone. The CDR3 has 16 residues. V was clipped by 0 bases and J by 7 bases; unmatched bases: 10. Germline V gene lookup returns CDR1 GTSNPN and CDR2 SVGIG (reference sequence). The source of this sequence is a woman aged 40 to 55 who had recovered from COVID-19. The chain recombines TRBV30 with TRBJ2-2; 8 bases agree with TRBD2. Material: peripheral blood. The CDR3 DNA follows: TGTGCCTGGAGTGTCCCACCCGGGGGGGGCGACGGGGAGCTGTTTTTT. Protein sequence: CAWSVPPGGGDGELFF.